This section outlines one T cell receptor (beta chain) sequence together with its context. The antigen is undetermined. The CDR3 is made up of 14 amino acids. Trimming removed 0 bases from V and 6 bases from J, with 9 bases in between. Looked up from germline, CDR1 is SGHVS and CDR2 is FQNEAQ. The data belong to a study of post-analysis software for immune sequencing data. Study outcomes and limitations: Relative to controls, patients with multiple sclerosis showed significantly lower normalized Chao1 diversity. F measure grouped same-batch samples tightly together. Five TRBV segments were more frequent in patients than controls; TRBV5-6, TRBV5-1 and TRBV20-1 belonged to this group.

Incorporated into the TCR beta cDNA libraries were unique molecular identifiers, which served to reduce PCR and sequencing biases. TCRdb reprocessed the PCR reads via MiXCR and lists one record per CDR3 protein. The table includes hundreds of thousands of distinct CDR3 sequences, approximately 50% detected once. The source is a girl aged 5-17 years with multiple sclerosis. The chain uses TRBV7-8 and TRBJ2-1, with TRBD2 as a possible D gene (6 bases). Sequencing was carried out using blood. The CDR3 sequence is CASSLAGGSNEQFF. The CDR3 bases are TGTGCCAGCAGCTTAGCGGGAGGCAGCAATGAGCAGTTCTTC.